These T cell receptor beta chains were read from a single sample in a study of cytomegalovirus exposure and HLA in healthy donors. Here immunoSEQ multiplex PCR was the method, and the copy in TCRdb shows in-frame clones only, minus some. This sample yields about 270,000 clones, of which around 66% are seen a single time; under 3% belongs to the top ten. Sequencing input: PBMCs. The receptors here all came from a female donor in good health and CMV-seronegative. Each CDR3 is given with its conserved first and last residue. D genes are given only for firm matches. Clone size is given for some rows only: seen once, a few or many times, or a class if the clone is expanded.

j_call clone_size v_call d_call cdr3_nt cdr3_aa
TRBJ2-4 - TRBV11-2 TRBD1 TGTGCCAGCAGCTCGGACAGGGGTTTAGTTAACATTCAGTACTTC CASSSDRGLVNIQYF
TRBJ2-2 - TRBV10-3 TRBD1 TGTGCCATCAGTGGATCTGACAGGGGGCGAGGTCGAAACACCGGGGAGCTGTTTTTT CAISGSDRGRGRNTGELFF
TRBJ2-7 few TRBV7-2 TRBD2 TGTGCCAGCAGCCCCGCCCCAAGCGGGAGCTACGAGCAGTACTTC CASSPAPSGSYEQYF
TRBJ2-2 - TRBV7-9 - TGTGCCAGCAGCTCCTACTCCCTGAACACCGGGGAGCTGTTTTTT CASSSYSLNTGELFF
TRBJ1-3 - TRBV11-2 - TGTGCCAGCAGCTCCAGGCCGGGGGGGCGCTCTGGAAACACCATATATTTT CASSSRPGGRSGNTIYF
TRBJ2-7 - TRBV29-1 TRBD2 TGCAGCGTTGGCGGCATAGCGGGAGGGGTCATTCTTACCTACGAGCAGTACTTC CSVGGIAGGVILTYEQYF
TRBJ2-1 - TRBV27 - TGTGCCAGCAGTTTGGGGGGGGCCAATGAGCAGTTCTTC CASSLGGANEQFF
TRBJ2-3 - TRBV27 - TGTGCCAGCAGTTCCATTCTAGCGACCGACACAGATACGCAGTATTTT CASSSILATDTDTQYF
TRBJ2-1 - TRBV2 TRBD2 TGTGCCAGCCTCCGGGAGGGCCGTCAAAATGAGCAGTTCTTC CASLREGRQNEQFF
TRBJ2-1 once TRBV6-1 TRBD2 TGTGCCAGCAGTGATCCCCCCGGGACTAGCGGGTCCAATGAGCAGTTCTTC CASSDPPGTSGSNEQFF
TRBJ1-6 - TRBV10-3 - TGTGCCATCAGTGTAGCAGTTCTGGTGGATAATTCACCCCTCCACTTT CAISVAVLVDNSPLHF
TRBJ1-2 - TRBV5-1 - TGCGCCAGCAGACCCGACCTCGGGGGGGCGGATGGCTACACCTTC CASRPDLGGADGYTF
TRBJ2-1 - TRBV13 - TGTGCCAGCAGCTCTTCCCTAGTGACCGGCCCCTACAATGAGCAGTTCTTC CASSSSLVTGPYNEQFF
TRBJ1-1 - TRBV30 - TGTGCCTGGAACAGGAGGAACACTGAAGCTTTCTTT CAWNRRNTEAFF
TRBJ2-7 once TRBV4-2 TRBD2 TGTGCCAGCAGTCAAGAAGGGACTAGCGGGAGCTACGAGCAGTACTTC CASSQEGTSGSYEQYF
TRBJ1-3 - TRBV10-2 - TGCGCCAGCAGGGGCCCCCAACGGGGCTCTGGAAACACCATATATTTT CASRGPQRGSGNTIYF
TRBJ1-1 few TRBV25-1 TRBD1 TGTGCCAGCAGTCTGACAGGGGTCACTGAAGCTTTCTTT CASSLTGVTEAFF
TRBJ1-1 few TRBV2 TRBD1 TGTGCCAGCAGCCTAAGGACAGGCGGGAACACTGAAGCTTTCTTT CASSLRTGGNTEAFF
TRBJ2-1 - TRBV5-1 - TGCGCCAGCAGCTTTGGACTACGAGAGCAGTTCTTC CASSFGLREQFF
TRBJ2-7 once TRBV11-3 - TGTGCCAGCAGCTTAGGACAGGCTAACTCCTACGAGCAGTACTTC CASSLGQANSYEQYF
TRBJ2-1 - TRBV15 - TGTGCCACGGGCACGACCCGAAACTACAATGAGCAGTTCTTC CATGTTRNYNEQFF
TRBJ2-7 - TRBV6-1 - TGTGCCAGCAGTGAACTAGCCCTCTACGAGCAGTACTTC CASSELALYEQYF
TRBJ1-2 - TRBV7-2 - TGTGCCAGCAGCTTAGCGCTTATTGGTACAGGGTGGGGGGGGTATGGCTACACCTTC CASSLALIGTGWGGYGYTF
TRBJ1-3 once TRBV28 TRBD1 TGTGCCAGCAGACTGCTGACAGGGGGCATTTCTGGAAACACCATATATTTT CASRLLTGGISGNTIYF
TRBJ2-7 - TRBV6-5 - TGTGCCAGCAGTCCCACTAACTACGAGCAGTACTTC CASSPTNYEQYF
TRBJ2-1 - TRBV28 TRBD2 TGTGCCAGCAGTTCACCGGGACTACCCCCCTACAATGAGCAGTTCTTC CASSSPGLPPYNEQFF
TRBJ2-7 - TRBV19 TRBD2 TGTGCCAGTAGTATAGGTCGTTGGGCTAGCGGGAGATCGACGGGCGAGCAGTACTTC CASSIGRWASGRSTGEQYF
TRBJ2-1 - TRBV11-3 - TGTGCCAGCAGCTTACGCGGGGATGAGCAGTTCTTC CASSLRGDEQFF
TRBJ2-2 - TRBV11-2 - TGTGCCAGCAGCGAGTTCGGGATGAACACCGGGGAGCTGTTTTTT CASSEFGMNTGELFF
TRBJ2-5 - TRBV18 - TGTGCCAGCTCACAACAGGGTACGGAGACCCAGTACTTC CASSQQGTETQYF
TRBJ1-3 - TRBV5-6 TRBD1 TGTGCCAGCAGCTGGGGACAGGGACGAAACACCATATATTTT CASSWGQGRNTIYF
TRBJ1-6 - TRBV10-3 TRBD1 TGTGCCATCAGTGAGAGGGACAGGGGTTCACCCCTCCACTTT CAISERDRGSPLHF
TRBJ2-1 - TRBV27 TRBD2 TGTGCCAGCAGTCTACCCATGAGCGGGAGGGAGGAGCAGTTCTTC CASSLPMSGREEQFF
TRBJ2-7 - TRBV9 TRBD2 TGTGCCAGCAGGGAAAGCGGGAGGGCCGCCTACGAGCAGTACTTC CASRESGRAAYEQYF
TRBJ2-7 few TRBV2 - TGTGCCAGCAACAACAGGGTGGGCGAGCAGTACTTC CASNNRVGEQYF
TRBJ2-3 - TRBV4-1 - TGCGCCAGCAGCCAAGAGAGTGGCGGAGGAAGGACAGATACGCAGTATTTT CASSQESGGGRTDTQYF
TRBJ2-5 - TRBV4-2 TRBD2 TGTGCCAGCAGCGGGGGGACTAGTTTGGAGACCCAGTACTTC CASSGGTSLETQYF
TRBJ2-5 once TRBV29-1 TRBD2 TGCAGCGTTCGAGCGGGAGGGCCCTGGGAGACCCAGTACTTC CSVRAGGPWETQYF
TRBJ2-1 - TRBV7-3 TRBD2 TGTGCCAGCAGCTTAGGACTAGCGGGGGCTCGGGAGCAGTTCTTC CASSLGLAGAREQFF
TRBJ2-7 few TRBV6-1 - TGTGCCAGCAGTGGCTACTCCGGGATCCAAACCTACGAGCAGTACTTC CASSGYSGIQTYEQYF
TRBJ2-1 - TRBV9 TRBD2 TGTGCCAGCAGCGTAGGCCTAGCGGGGGTTTACAATGAGCAGTTCTTC CASSVGLAGVYNEQFF
TRBJ1-1 - TRBV6-5 - TGTGCCAGCAGTTACTCGGCTCCAGTTAACACTGAAGCTTTCTTT CASSYSAPVNTEAFF
TRBJ2-7 - TRBV28 TRBD2 TGTGCCAGCGCATCGCCTTTTATTAGCGGGAGGGCCTACGAGCAGTACTTC CASASPFISGRAYEQYF
TRBJ2-1 - TRBV5-4 TRBD2 TGTGCCAGCAGCCGAAGACTAGCGAGAGGCTCCTACAATGAGCAGTTCTTC CASSRRLARGSYNEQFF
TRBJ1-2 - TRBV28 TRBD1 TGTGCCAGCAGTTTATGGGGGACAGGGAAAGGGTTTGGCTACACCTTC CASSLWGTGKGFGYTF
TRBJ1-5 - TRBV2 TRBD1 TGTGCCAGCAGCCGTTTTTCGACAGGGAGTCAGCCCCAGCATTTT CASSRFSTGSQPQHF
TRBJ1-2 once TRBV30 TRBD1 TGTGCCTGGAGTGAACTACAGGGGGCAAAGGACGGCTACACCTTC CAWSELQGAKDGYTF
TRBJ2-5 few TRBV9 TRBD2 TGTGCCAGCAGCGCCTCTAGCGGCCCCCAAGAGACCCAGTACTTC CASSASSGPQETQYF